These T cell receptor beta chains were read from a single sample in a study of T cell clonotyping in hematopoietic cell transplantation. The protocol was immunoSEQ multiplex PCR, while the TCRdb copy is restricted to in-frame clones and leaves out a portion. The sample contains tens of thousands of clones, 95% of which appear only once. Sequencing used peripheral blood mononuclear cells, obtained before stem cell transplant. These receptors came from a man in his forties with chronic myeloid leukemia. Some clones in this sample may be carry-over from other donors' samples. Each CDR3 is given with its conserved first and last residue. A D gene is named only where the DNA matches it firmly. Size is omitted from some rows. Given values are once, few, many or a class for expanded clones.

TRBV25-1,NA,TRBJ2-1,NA,TGTGCCAGCAGTGATCGTCGGACAGCTACCTACAATGAGCAGTTCTTC,CASSDRRTATYNEQFF
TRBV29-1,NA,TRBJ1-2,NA,TGCAGCGTTGAAGATCCAGCCCTACGTCTTAACTATGGCTACACCTTC,CSVEDPALRLNYGYTF
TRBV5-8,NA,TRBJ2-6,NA,TGTGCCAGCAGCTGGGCGGTCATAGCTGGGGCCAACGTCCTGACTTTC,CASSWAVIAGANVLTF
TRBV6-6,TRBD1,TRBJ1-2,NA,TGTGCCAGCAGCACTAGGGGGCTGGCTAACTATGGCTACACCTTC,CASSTRGLANYGYTF
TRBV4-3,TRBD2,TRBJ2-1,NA,TGCGCCAGCAGCCCCGGGACCCTAGCGGGGGGAGAAAGGGAGCAGTTCTTC,CASSPGTLAGGEREQFF
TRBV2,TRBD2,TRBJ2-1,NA,TGTGCCAGCAGGCTACGGGGGGGAGGGCTCTTC,CASRLRGGGLF
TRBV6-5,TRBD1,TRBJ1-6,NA,TGTGCCAGCCAACGGGAGGGGGCGGTTAATTCACCCCTCCACTTT,CASQREGAVNSPLHF
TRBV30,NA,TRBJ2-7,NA,TGTGCAGGGACAACCTTATCCTACGAGCAGTACTTC,CAGTTLSYEQYF
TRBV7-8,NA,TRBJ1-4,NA,TGTGCCAGCAGCTTCGAGTTGGGGAGTGAAAAACTGTTTTTT,CASSFELGSEKLFF
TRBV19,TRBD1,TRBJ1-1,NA,TGTGCCAGTAGTATTCAGGGGGCAGCTTTCTTT,CASSIQGAAFF
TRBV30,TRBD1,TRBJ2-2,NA,TGTGCCTGGACGAGGGGGCGGGACACCGGGGAGCTGTTTTTT,CAWTRGRDTGELFF
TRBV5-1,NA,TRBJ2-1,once,TGCGCCAGCAGCCCGGGTCTCTACAATGAGCAGTTCTTC,CASSPGLYNEQFF
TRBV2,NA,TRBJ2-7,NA,TGTGCCAGCAGTGCGATAATACGGACTCCCAAGTACTACGAGCAGTACTTC,CASSAIIRTPKYYEQYF
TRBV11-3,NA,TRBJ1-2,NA,TGTGCCAGCAGCCCCGGGGGCTATGGCTACACCTTC,CASSPGGYGYTF
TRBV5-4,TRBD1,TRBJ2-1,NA,TGTGCCAGCAGCTTGGAGGGACAGGGGTGGGGTGAGCAGTTCTTC,CASSLEGQGWGEQFF
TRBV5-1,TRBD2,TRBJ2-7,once,TGCGCCAGCAGCTTGACGGGGGGATACGAGCAGTACTTC,CASSLTGGYEQYF
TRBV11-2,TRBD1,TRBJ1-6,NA,TGTGCCAGCAGATTTACAGGGGAGGGTTCACCCCTCCACTTT,CASRFTGEGSPLHF
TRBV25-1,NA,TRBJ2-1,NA,TGTGCCAGCAGTGAGGTAGAGTCCTACAATGAGCAGTTCTTC,CASSEVESYNEQFF
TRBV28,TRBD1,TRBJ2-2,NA,TGTGCCAGCAGTATCTTGATTGACAGGGTGGGAACCGGGGAGCTGTTTTTT,CASSILIDRVGTGELFF
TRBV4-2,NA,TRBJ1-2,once,TGTGCCAGCAGCCAAAGGCAGGAGGAGGGCTACACCTTC,CASSQRQEEGYTF
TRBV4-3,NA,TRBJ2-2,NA,TGCGCCAGCAGCCAACACAGGAACACCGGGGAGCTGTTTTTT,CASSQHRNTGELFF
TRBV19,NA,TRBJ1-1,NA,TGTGCCAGTAGTATAGTCCAGGCCCTGGGCACTGAAGCTTTCTTT,CASSIVQALGTEAFF
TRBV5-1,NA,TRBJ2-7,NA,TGCGCCAGCAAATTTGGGGGGGTTGGGACAGCCTACGAGCAGTACTTC,CASKFGGVGTAYEQYF
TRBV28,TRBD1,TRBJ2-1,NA,TGTGCCAGCAGTTTCGGGACAGCCTACAATGAGCAGTTCTTC,CASSFGTAYNEQFF
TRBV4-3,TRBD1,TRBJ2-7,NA,TGCGCCAGCAGCCAAGAGGGGACAGGGTTTCCCTACGAGCAGTACTTC,CASSQEGTGFPYEQYF
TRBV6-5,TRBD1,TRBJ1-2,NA,TGTGCCAGCAGTTACGCCGAGACAGGGGGATTCTATGGCTACACCTTC,CASSYAETGGFYGYTF
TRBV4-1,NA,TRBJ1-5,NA,TGCGCCAGCAGCCTCGGGGGTTATCAGCCCCAGCATTTT,CASSLGGYQPQHF
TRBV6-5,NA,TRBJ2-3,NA,TGTGCCAGCAGTTGGGGCAGGGCAAGCACAGATACGCAGTATTTT,CASSWGRASTDTQYF
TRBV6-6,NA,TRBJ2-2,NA,TGTGCCAGCACCAACAACCTCTGGGGAACCGGGGAGCTGTTTTTT,CASTNNLWGTGELFF
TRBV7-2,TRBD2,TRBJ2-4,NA,TGTGCCAGCAGCGACCGCCTAGCGGGACGAGCCAAAAACATTCAGTACTTC,CASSDRLAGRAKNIQYF
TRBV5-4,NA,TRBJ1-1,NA,TGTGCCAGCAGCCAAGCAAGGGGCACGAACACTGAAGCTTTCTTT,CASSQARGTNTEAFF
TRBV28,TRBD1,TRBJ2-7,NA,TGTGCCTCCGAGACAGGGCGGTACGAGCAGTACTTC,CASETGRYEQYF
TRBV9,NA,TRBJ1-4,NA,TGTGCCAGCAGCCTAACGGATGAAAAACTGTTTTTT,CASSLTDEKLFF
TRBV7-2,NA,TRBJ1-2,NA,TGTGCCAGCACCACAAACAGGGCGTTCTATGGCTACACCTTC,CASTTNRAFYGYTF
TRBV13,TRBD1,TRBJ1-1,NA,TGTGCCAGCAGAGACAGGGGGCGCGGGAACACTGAAGCTTTCTTT,CASRDRGRGNTEAFF
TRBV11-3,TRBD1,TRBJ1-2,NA,TGTGCCAGCAGCCCCGGGACAGCTTATGGCTACACCTTC,CASSPGTAYGYTF
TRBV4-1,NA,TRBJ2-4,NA,TGCGCCAGCAGCCAGGCATTACTTGGGCGACAAGCCAAAAACATTCAGTACTTC,CASSQALLGRQAKNIQYF
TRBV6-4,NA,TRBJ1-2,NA,TGTGCCAGCAGTCCCGCAGGGCAGGCGAGTTATGGCTACACCTTC,CASSPAGQASYGYTF
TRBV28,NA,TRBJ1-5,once,TGTGCCAGCAGTTTCATTACTCGTTATAGCAATCAGCCCCAGCATTTT,CASSFITRYSNQPQHF
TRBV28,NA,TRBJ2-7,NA,TGTGCCAGCAGCCAACCCCAAACCGTTTCCTACGAGCAGTACTTC,CASSQPQTVSYEQYF
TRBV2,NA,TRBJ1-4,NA,TGTGCCAGCAGGCTTAGATCAGGCCGAAGGGGACTGTTTTTT,CASRLRSGRRGLFF
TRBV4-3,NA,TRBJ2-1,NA,TGCGCCAGCAGCCCGCAGGGAATGGACTACAATGAGCAGTTCTTC,CASSPQGMDYNEQFF
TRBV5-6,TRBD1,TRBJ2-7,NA,TGTGCCAGCAGCTTCCGGGACAGGGCCCCCTACGAGCAGTACTTC,CASSFRDRAPYEQYF
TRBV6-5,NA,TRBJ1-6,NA,TGTGCCAGCAGTTCCAGGGGCGCTAGAAATTCACCCCTCCACTTT,CASSSRGARNSPLHF
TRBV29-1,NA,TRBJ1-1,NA,TGCAGCACCTCCTCCATGAACACTGAAGCTTTCTTT,CSTSSMNTEAFF
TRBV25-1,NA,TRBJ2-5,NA,TGTGCCAGCAGTCAACAGGGTTGGGCGGTGGAGACCCAGTACTTC,CASSQQGWAVETQYF
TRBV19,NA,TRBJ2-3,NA,TGTGCCAGTAGTATAGGCGGCAGGGAGGCCGATACGCAGTATTTT,CASSIGGREADTQYF
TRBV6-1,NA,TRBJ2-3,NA,TGTGCCAGCAGTGAAGCGGGGGTCATTACAGATACGCAGTATTTT,CASSEAGVITDTQYF
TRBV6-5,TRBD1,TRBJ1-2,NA,TGTGCCAGCAGTTATTCGGGCAGGGGGACCTATGGCTACACCTTC,CASSYSGRGTYGYTF
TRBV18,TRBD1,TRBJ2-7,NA,TGTGCCAGCTCGGCAGACAGGGGGGTCTACGAGCAGTACTTC,CASSADRGVYEQYF